The 15 T cell receptor beta chains below come from one sample, sequenced in a study of technical replicates of blood from a handful of donors. The protocol was immunoSEQ multiplex PCR, while the TCRdb copy is restricted to in-frame clones and leaves out a portion. The sample shows over 90,000 clones, roughly 96% of them seen only once. The sample comprised T cells isolated from PBMCs. The receptors come from a human donor in good health.

This rearrangement joins TRBV5-8 to TRBJ2-3; 7 bases align to TRBD1. Germline V lookup: CDR1 SGHTS, CDR2 YDEGEE. Unmatched junction bases numbered 8, after V lost 5 bases and J lost 5 bases. This CDR3 contains 14 residues. CDR3 DNA: TGTGCCAGCAGATCTGACAGGGAAAGAGATACGCAGTATTTT. This encodes CASRSDRERDTQYF.

This chain links TRBV6-5 with TRBJ1-1; D remains ambiguous. This CDR3 has 12 amino acids. Trimming took 2 bases from V and 2 from J, leaving 3 bases between them. Germline CDR1 MNHEY, CDR2 SVGAGI. The DNA of the CDR3 is TGTGCCAGCAGTTACAGCAACACTGAAGCTTTCTTT. Encoded protein: CASSYSNTEAFF.

V is TRBV5-4 and J is TRBJ1-3; 10 bases match TRBD1. The CDR3 extends over 15 amino acids. V trimming: 4 bases; J trimming: 2 bases; junction bases outside the gene matches: 3. CDR1 is SGHNT and CDR2 is YYREEE in the germline V gene (reference sequence). The CDR3 coding sequence is TGTGCCAGCAGCGCTGGACAGGGGGCTGGAAACACCATATATTTT. Protein sequence: CASSAGQGAGNTIYF.

The gene calls are TRBV5-4 and TRBJ2-7, with 7 positions matching TRBD1. V shed 0 bases, J shed 5 bases, and the junction held 5 bases outside the gene matches. The CDR3 is 14 residues long. Germline CDR1 reads SGHNT; CDR2 reads YYREEE (reference sequence). The CDR3 loop is CASSLGRQGDEQYF. CDR3 nucleotides: TGTGCCAGCAGCTTGGGAAGACAGGGTGACGAGCAGTACTTC.

The rearrangement joins TRBV19 to TRBJ1-4; 10 nucleotides match TRBD1. Per germline, CDR1 LNHDA and CDR2 SQIVND (reference sequence). Trimming removed 8 bases from V and 5 bases from J; junction bases left unmatched: 11. This CDR3 contains 16 residues. CDR3 coding DNA: TGTGCCAGTTCAACCGGGACAGGGGTATGGAATGAAAAACTGTTTTTT. Protein product: CASSTGTGVWNEKLFF.

J is TRBJ1-1 and V is TRBV27; 7 nucleotides align to TRBD1. This CDR3 is 16 amino acids long. The trim removed 0 bases at V and 11 bases at J, leaving 15 bases unmatched. The germline CDR1 and CDR2 sequences are MNHEY and SMNVEV (reference sequence). CDR3 amino acids: CASSLSGAGRGFGAFF. CDR3 bases: TGTGCCAGCAGTTTATCGGGGGCCGGCAGGGGGTTTGGCGCTTTCTTT.

This chain connects TRBV5-1 to TRBJ2-1; 7 bases are shared with TRBD1. The germline V gene has CDR1 SGHRS and CDR2 YFSETQ. This CDR3 region has 14 residues. After removal of 4 bases from V and 9 bases from J, the junction contained 10 bases not matched to a gene. CDR3 sequence: CASSPFDRDGEQFF. The CDR3 DNA sequence: TGCGCCAGCAGCCCTTTCGACAGGGATGGTGAGCAGTTCTTC.

The chain is built from TRBV14 and TRBJ2-3; the match to TRBD2 covers 13 bases. Per germline, CDR1 SGHDN and CDR2 FVKESK. The J segment lost 2 bases and the V segment lost 3 bases, leaving 8 bases of the junction unmatched. The CDR3 loop spans 18 amino acids. The CDR3 nucleotides are TGTGCCAGCAGCCATCTGACGGGGACTAGCGGGATCACAGATACGCAGTATTTT. It specifies CASSHLTGTSGITDTQYF.

The chain recombines TRBV5-1 with TRBJ1-3; a possible D gene is TRBD1 (5 bases). V lost 0 bases, J lost 4 bases, and 11 bases lay in between. CDR3 length equals 15 residues. CDR1 and CDR2 from the germline V gene are SGHRS and YFSETQ. The CDR3, as DNA: TGCGCCAGCAGCTTGGGACCAGGGTCAGGAAACACCATATATTTT. It specifies CASSLGPGSGNTIYF.

The J gene is TRBJ1-5, the V gene TRBV7-2; 8 nucleotides match TRBD1. The germline gives CDR1 SGHTA, CDR2 FQGNSA. After removal of 4 bases from V and 5 bases from J, the junction contained 7 bases not matched to a gene. This CDR3 has 15 residues. CDR3: CASSSTGTGYQPQHF. The DNA for the CDR3 is TGTGCCAGCAGCTCGACCGGGACAGGCTATCAGCCCCAGCATTTT.

V gene TRBV6-6 combines with J gene TRBJ1-5; no clear D gene. The germline CDR1 and CDR2 sequences are MNHNY and SVGAGI (reference sequence). Deletions cut 4 bases from V and 8 bases from J, with 9 bases between. The CDR3 loop spans 12 amino acids. The DNA of the CDR3 is TGTGCCAGCAGTTCCGGGTGGGAGCCCCAGCATTTT. Protein product: CASSSGWEPQHF.

V is TRBV6-6 and J is TRBJ1-1, with 7 bases aligning to TRBD1. V lost 5 bases, J lost 4 bases, and 13 bases stayed unmatched. CDR3 length: 16 residues. Germline V lookup: CDR1 MNHNY, CDR2 SVGAGI (reference sequence). DNA of the CDR3: TGTGCCAGCAGTCCGACATCAGGGGGTTTGATCACTGAAGCTTTCTTT. This codes for CASSPTSGGLITEAFF.

This clone was seen just once. This sequence joins TRBV7-9 and TRBJ2-7, with 7 positions matching TRBD2. The germline gives CDR1 SEHNR, CDR2 FQNEAQ (reference sequence). This CDR3 comprises 14 residues. Trimming cost V 1 base and J 5 bases; bases outside gene matches: 5. The CDR3 sequence: CASSLGGRADEQYF. The CDR3, as DNA: TGTGCCAGCAGCTTAGGAGGGAGGGCCGACGAGCAGTACTTC.

The chain recombines TRBV28 with TRBJ1-3, with a tentative D call TRBD1 (6 bases). The V and J ends lost 6 bases and 3 bases respectively, with 18 bases between them. The CDR3 spans 16 residues. Germline-derived CDR1 and CDR2 are MDHEN and SYDVKM. Here the CDR3 reads CASSLMGGQSGNTIYF. For the CDR3, the DNA is TGTGCCAGCAGCCTCATGGGGGGGCAGAGTGGAAACACCATATATTTT.

This chain connects TRBV9 to TRBJ2-7; D is possibly TRBD2 (7 bases). V was pared by 5 bases and J by 1 base, with 10 bases between. The CDR3 runs 13 residues. The germline gives CDR1 SGDLS, CDR2 YYNGEE. CDR3 sequence: CASSEGGSYEQYF. CDR3 in DNA: TGTGCCAGCAGTGAGGGGGGGTCCTACGAGCAGTACTTC.